Below, 26 T cell receptor beta chains from the same sample are listed, as sequenced in a study of shared clonotypes between healthy human individuals. The data were produced by immunoSEQ multiplex PCR, yet TCRdb's version contains in-frame clones alone and is incomplete. The sample yields roughly 2.5 million clones, just over 90% seen once. Sequenced material: naive CD4+ T cells sorted from blood. Regarding subset: CD45RA+ positively selected. The receptors stem from a man aged 18 to 29 in good health.

The V and J genes are TRBV7-2 and TRBJ2-1; 9 bases line up with TRBD2. The germline CDR1 and CDR2 sequences are SGHTA and FQGNSA. V was pared by 5 bases and J by 2 bases, with 7 bases of the junction left unmatched. The CDR3 runs to 16 residues. CDR3 loop: CASSPSSGVTYNEQFF. CDR3 in DNA: TGTGCCAGCAGCCCCTCTAGCGGGGTAACCTACAATGAGCAGTTCTTC.

The chain carries TRBV11-2 and TRBJ1-2; 8 bases are a match to TRBD1. The CDR3 has 19 amino acids. CDR1 and CDR2 (germline): SGHAT, FQNNGV. The trim removed 4 bases at V and 3 bases at J, leaving 19 bases unmatched. For the CDR3, the DNA is TGTGCCAGCAGCTCCCTTTTTAGCGCCCGGGACAGGACGGACTATGGCTACACCTTC. Its protein product is CASSSLFSARDRTDYGYTF. Complete variable domain (other parts from reference TRBV11-2 and TRBJ1-2): EAGVAQSPRYKIIEKRQSVAFWCNPISGHATLYWYQQILGQGPKLLIQFQNNGVVDDSQLPKDRFSAERLKGVDSTLKIQPAKLEDSAVYLCASSSLFSARDRTDYGYTFGSGTRLTVV.

A single count supports this clone. This chain links TRBV25-1 with TRBJ2-1; a possible D gene is TRBD1 (7 bases). The CDR3 consists of 18 residues. V was pared by 4 bases and J by 6 bases, with 25 bases between. CDR1 and CDR2 from the germline V gene are MGHDK and SYGVNS. CDR3 sequence (DNA): TGTGCCAGCAGTGGGGGGTGGGTGGACAGGACTATCGGCAATGAGCAGTTCTTC. Translated, it gives CASSGGWVDRTIGNEQFF.

Written as DNA, the CDR3 is TGTGCCAGCAGCCTGACTAGCGGCGCACTCTCTGGGGCCAACGTCCTGACTTTC. Its protein product is CASSLTSGALSGANVLTF. The V gene is TRBV27, the J gene TRBJ2-6; 9 nucleotides align to TRBD2. The germline V gene has CDR1 MNHEY and CDR2 SMNVEV (reference sequence). Trimming removed 6 bases from V and 0 bases from J; junction bases left unmatched: 9. The length of the CDR3 is 18 residues.

The chain recombines TRBV7-9 with TRBJ1-2, with 10 bases lining up with TRBD1. CDR3 size: 15 residues. Germline-derived CDR1 and CDR2 are SEHNR and FQNEAQ (reference sequence). V shed 4 bases and J 4 bases; nucleotides not matched to a gene: 6. DNA of the CDR3: TGTGCCAGCAGCTCCGGGACAGGGGAGGCCTATGGCTACACCTTC. Protein sequence: CASSSGTGEAYGYTF.

The chain combines TRBV2 with TRBJ2-3; the match to TRBD2 covers 15 bases. Per germline, CDR1 SNHLY and CDR2 FYNNEI. J was trimmed by 6 bases and V by 6 bases; bases with no gene match: 4. CDR3 length: 15 amino acids. CDR3 in amino acids: CASSAGTSGGDTQYF. The DNA for the CDR3 is TGTGCCAGCAGCGCTGGGACTAGCGGGGGGGATACGCAGTATTTT.

The rearrangement links TRBV5-1 to TRBJ2-3; 7 nucleotides line up with TRBD1. The J segment lost 4 bases and the V segment lost 2 bases, leaving 7 bases of the junction unmatched. The CDR3 runs 15 residues. The V gene's germline CDR1 is SGHRS and CDR2 YFSETQ. CDR3: CASSFVTGPADTQYF. In DNA form, the CDR3 reads TGCGCCAGCAGCTTTGTGACAGGGCCCGCAGATACGCAGTATTTT.

The chain joins TRBV6-1 to TRBJ2-7; 8 nucleotides agree with TRBD1. The CDR3 loop spans 14 amino acids. Per the germline V gene, CDR1 is MNHNS and CDR2 is SASEGT. With V trimmed by 8 bases and J by 4 bases, 10 bases remained unmatched. CDR3 bases: TGTGCCAGCGGATGGACAGGGATAAAGTACGAGCAGTACTTC. It is translated as CASGWTGIKYEQYF.

With regard to this clone: The same CDR3 is also encoded by other DNA sequences in this sample. This chain joins TRBV11-2 and TRBJ2-7; the D gene is possibly TRBD1 (6 bases). The length of the CDR3 is 14 residues. Trimming took 2 bases from V and 0 from J, leaving 8 bases between them. Germline values: CDR1 SGHAT, CDR2 FQNNGV. This CDR3 reads CASSLTGSSYEQYF. CDR3 DNA: TGTGCCAGCAGCTTAACAGGGAGCTCCTACGAGCAGTACTTC.

The J gene is TRBJ2-2, the V gene TRBV25-1; D gene uncertain. Trimming removed 4 bases at V and 2 bases at J, with 8 bases between. Germline V gives CDR1 MGHDK, CDR2 SYGVNS. The CDR3 extends over 14 amino acids. CDR3: CASSAEKNTGELFF. The CDR3 nucleotides read TGTGCCAGCAGTGCTGAGAAAAACACCGGGGAGCTGTTTTTT.

The chain is built from TRBV6-5 and TRBJ2-7; D might be TRBD1 (6 bases). Looked up from germline, CDR1 is MNHEY and CDR2 is SVGAGI. V was shortened by 10 bases and J by 5 bases, with 15 bases between the two germline ends. The CDR3 length is 12 residues. Written as DNA, the CDR3 is TGTGCCACCAAGTACAGGGTTAACGAGCAGTACTTC. It encodes CATKYRVNEQYF.

The genes are TRBV2 and TRBJ2-2, with a tentative D call TRBD2 (5 bases). Germline V lookup: CDR1 SNHLY, CDR2 FYNNEI. V dropped 5 bases and J dropped 2 bases, with 12 bases sitting between them. The CDR3 loop spans 15 amino acids. CDR3 in DNA: TGTGCCAGCAGTTTAGCAGGACTCAACACCGGGGAGCTGTTTTTT. Its translation: CASSLAGLNTGELFF.

The V call is TRBV10-1, the J call TRBJ1-1; 7 bases agree with TRBD1. Germline CDR1 reads WNHNN; CDR2 reads SYGVQD (reference sequence). V lost 8 bases to trimming and J lost 1 base; unmatched junction nucleotides: 4. The CDR3 is 13 amino acids. CDR3 coding DNA: TGCGCCAGCGCTCGGACAGGGAACACTGAAGCTTTCTTT. Residues: CASARTGNTEAFF.

The genes are TRBV6-4 and TRBJ2-2; D is possibly TRBD2 (5 bases). Germline assignment: CDR1 MRHNA and CDR2 SNTAGT. Deletions cut 8 bases from V and 7 bases from J, with 23 bases between. This CDR3 is built from 16 residues. CDR3 DNA: TGTGCCAGCGGAGGAACTTCGGGGTCGTGGGGCGGGGAGCTGTTTTTT. It codes for CASGGTSGSWGGELFF.

This chain connects TRBV2 to TRBJ1-5; 9 bases line up with TRBD1. Germline V gives CDR1 SNHLY, CDR2 FYNNEI. This CDR3 has 16 amino acids. J gave up 2 bases and V 4 bases, and 6 bases lay outside the gene matches. CDR3 residues: CASSGDRVLGNQPQHF. Here the CDR3 DNA reads TGTGCCAGCAGTGGGGACAGGGTTCTCGGCAATCAGCCCCAGCATTTT.

Worth noting for this clone: Other nucleotide sequences from this sample produce the same CDR3. The J gene is TRBJ2-5, the V gene TRBV2; D might be TRBD1 (5 bases). V was shortened by 6 bases and J by 2 bases, with 10 bases between the two germline ends. The CDR3 length is 13 residues. Germline-derived CDR1 and CDR2 are SNHLY and FYNNEI. CDR3 amino acids: CASRGQGQETQYF. In DNA, the CDR3 is TGTGCCAGCAGGGGGCAGGGACAAGAGACCCAGTACTTC.

The chain couples TRBV11-2 to TRBJ1-1, with TRBD1 matching 9 bases. The CDR3 length is 14 residues. CDR1 and CDR2 (germline): SGHAT, FQNNGV. V was pared by 5 bases and J by 4 bases, with 5 bases of the junction left unmatched. CDR3 in amino acids: CASSRQGEGTEAFF. CDR3 bases: TGTGCCAGCAGCAGACAGGGGGAGGGCACTGAAGCTTTCTTT.

The chain carries TRBV7-9 and TRBJ1-6; D possibly corresponds to TRBD1 (5 bases). Deletions cut 0 bases from V and 6 bases from J, with 12 bases between. From germline, CDR1 is SEHNR and CDR2 FQNEAQ (reference sequence). The CDR3 consists of 16 residues. The CDR3, as DNA: TGTGCCAGCAGCTTAGCGGGGCTGGAGGCTAATTCACCCCTCCACTTT. It is translated as CASSLAGLEANSPLHF.

This clone has just one count. The chain links TRBV6-1 to TRBJ2-7; either TRBD1 or TRBD2 may supply D (5 bases each). V shed 6 bases and J shed 2 bases, with 17 bases lying between them. Germline V gene lookup returns CDR1 MNHNS and CDR2 SASEGT. The CDR3 has 15 residues. The CDR3 sequence: CASRFDRGTTYEQYF. CDR3 coding DNA: TGTGCCAGCAGATTTGATCGAGGGACGACCTACGAGCAGTACTTC.

The rearrangement links TRBV10-3 to TRBJ2-1; 13 positions agree with TRBD2. The germline CDR1 and CDR2 sequences are ENHRY and SYGVKD. The CDR3 totals 18 residues. Trimming removed 3 bases from V and 0 bases from J; junction bases left unmatched: 5. CDR3: CAISEGLAGVNSYNEQFF. The CDR3 nucleotides are TGTGCCATCAGTGAAGGACTAGCGGGGGTGAACTCCTACAATGAGCAGTTCTTC.

This chain links TRBV7-9 with TRBJ1-6; D remains ambiguous. Trimming shortened V by 4 bases and J by 0 bases, and 13 bases separated the two germline ends. The CDR3 consists of 17 residues. CDR1 and CDR2 (germline): SEHNR, FQNEAQ (reference sequence). CDR3 in DNA: TGTGCCAGCAGCTCGGACTCGAGGAGCTCCTATAATTCACCCCTCCACTTT. Translating gives CASSSDSRSSYNSPLHF.

This clone turned up a few times. V gene TRBV30 combines with J gene TRBJ1-1, with D perhaps matching TRBD1 (5 bases). V shed 4 bases and J shed 3 bases, with 21 bases lying between them. CDR3 length: 16 residues. Looked up from germline, CDR1 is GTSNPN and CDR2 is SVGIG (reference sequence). The CDR3 DNA follows: TGTGCCTGGACCGGACCAGGGCTTGGTGATGACACTGAAGCTTTCTTT. This gives the protein CAWTGPGLGDDTEAFF.

The chain carries TRBV30 and TRBJ2-1; no firm D call. The CDR3 contains 19 residues. CDR1 is GTSNPN, CDR2 SVGIG, per germline (reference sequence). V was trimmed by 0 bases and J by 10 bases, leaving 31 bases between them. The CDR3 reads CAWSVQRMAYVYTSSEQFF. The CDR3 bases are TGTGCCTGGAGTGTACAGAGAATGGCATACGTCTACACCTCTTCGGAGCAGTTCTTC.

The chain recombines TRBV6-1 with TRBJ2-5; 11 positions match TRBD2. J lost 4 bases, V lost 6 bases, and 1 base had no gene match. Germline CDR1 is MNHNS and CDR2 is SASEGT. There are 13 residues in the CDR3. In DNA, the CDR3 is TGTGCCAGCAGCACTAGCGGGAGAGAGACCCAGTACTTC. Translated, it gives CASSTSGRETQYF.

The chain links TRBV19 to TRBJ2-3, with D unresolved. This CDR3 region has 15 residues. Trimming pared 3 bases from V and 3 bases from J, leaving 13 bases between. Germline CDR1 reads LNHDA; CDR2 reads SQIVND (reference sequence). As DNA, the CDR3 is TGTGCCAGTAGTATTATTGAGACACCTACAGATACGCAGTATTTT. Translation gives CASSIIETPTDTQYF. Full variable domain (outside the CDR3, taken from reference TRBV19 and TRBJ2-3): DGGITQSPKYLFRKEGQNVTLSCEQNLNHDAMYWYRQDPGQGLRLIYYSQIVNDFQKGDIAEGYSVSREKKESFPLTVTSAQKNPTAFYLCASSIIETPTDTQYFGPGTRLTVL.

The CDR3 DNA reads as TGTGCCAGCAGTCAAGGCCGGGACAGGGGGGGCTACACCTTC. It codes for CASSQGRDRGGYTF. The chain carries TRBV6-6 and TRBJ1-2; 11 bases line up with TRBD1. This CDR3 contains 14 residues. CDR1 is MNHNY, CDR2 SVGAGI, per germline (reference sequence). The trim removed 5 bases at V and 8 bases at J, leaving 7 bases unmatched.